These T cell receptor beta chains were read from a single sample in a study of T cells in Graves' hyperthyroidism and ophthalmopathy. Using its own MiXCR run on the multiplex PCR reads, TCRdb lists one record per CDR3 protein. The table lists about 290,000 distinct CDR3 sequences, about an eighth of them singletons, with 7.5% to 8% in the top ten. What was sequenced was blood. The receptors were gathered from a woman in her thirties with Graves' hyperthyroidism that later progressed to Graves' ophthalmopathy. The CDR3 runs from the conserved cysteine through the conserved F or W. Each record gives: J gene, V gene, D gene, clone size, CDR3 protein, CDR3 DNA. The D gene is left open where the match is weak. Part of the rows lack a size; the others show once, few, many or a class for expanded clones.

j_gene: TRBJ2-5
v_gene: TRBV19
d_gene: TRBD2
abundance: .
CDR3aa: CASSIRTSGKETQYF
CDR3nt: TGTGCCAGTAGTATACGGACTAGCGGTAAAGAGACCCAGTACTTC

j_gene: TRBJ2-7
v_gene: TRBV7-7
d_gene: .
abundance: many
CDR3aa: CASSLEDNGEQYF
CDR3nt: TGTGCTAGCAGCCTCGAGGATAATGGCGAGCAGTACTTC

j_gene: TRBJ2-1
v_gene: TRBV29-1
d_gene: .
abundance: few
CDR3aa: CSALEYSYNEQFF
CDR3nt: TGCAGCGCTCTGGAGTATTCCTACAATGAGCAGTTCTTC

j_gene: TRBJ2-7
v_gene: TRBV24-1
d_gene: .
abundance: .
CDR3aa: CATSEHTGYEQYF
CDR3nt: TGTGCCACCAGTGAACATACTGGTTACGAGCAGTACTTC

j_gene: TRBJ2-1
v_gene: TRBV9
d_gene: TRBD2
abundance: few
CDR3aa: CASSVGGSPFVYNEQFF
CDR3nt: TGTGCCAGCAGCGTAGGCGGGAGCCCCTTCGTGTACAATGAGCAGTTCTTC

j_gene: TRBJ2-2
v_gene: TRBV2
d_gene: .
abundance: few
CDR3aa: CASTWTAEMNTGELFF
CDR3nt: TGTGCCAGCACTTGGACTGCAGAGATGAACACCGGGGAGCTGTTTTTT

j_gene: TRBJ2-2
v_gene: TRBV5-4
d_gene: TRBD1
abundance: .
CDR3aa: CASSQGTGSPGELFF
CDR3nt: TGTGCCAGCAGCCAGGGGACAGGGTCCCCCGGGGAGCTGTTTTTT

j_gene: TRBJ2-7
v_gene: TRBV18
d_gene: .
abundance: many
CDR3aa: CASSLTSYYEQYF
CDR3nt: TGTGCCAGCTCACTGACTAGTTACTACGAGCAGTACTTC

j_gene: TRBJ2-2
v_gene: TRBV27
d_gene: .
abundance: many
CDR3aa: CASSLTGPGELFF
CDR3nt: TGTGCCAGCAGCCTCACAGGGCCCGGGGAGCTGTTTTTT

j_gene: TRBJ2-3
v_gene: TRBV3-1
d_gene: .
abundance: many
CDR3aa: CASSQEPGHTQYF
CDR3nt: TGTGCCAGCAGCCAAGAGCCCGGTCATACGCAGTATTTT

j_gene: TRBJ2-1
v_gene: TRBV7-2
d_gene: .
abundance: many
CDR3aa: CASSTVGEQFF
CDR3nt: TGTGCCAGCAGCACTGTAGGGGAGCAGTTCTTC

j_gene: TRBJ2-7
v_gene: TRBV27
d_gene: TRBD1
abundance: many
CDR3aa: CASSLGWTGSPLEQYF
CDR3nt: TGTGCCAGCAGTTTAGGCTGGACAGGGAGCCCACTCGAGCAGTACTTC

j_gene: TRBJ1-2
v_gene: TRBV6-1
d_gene: TRBD1
abundance: .
CDR3aa: CACVSGGLNYGYTF
CDR3nt: TGTGCCTGCGTGTCAGGGGGCCTTAACTATGGCTACACCTTC

j_gene: TRBJ2-7
v_gene: TRBV6-1
d_gene: .
abundance: many
CDR3aa: CASSLRTRPNEQYF
CDR3nt: TGTGCCAGCAGTTTGAGAACTAGACCCAACGAGCAGTACTTC

j_gene: TRBJ1-5
v_gene: TRBV27
d_gene: TRBD1
abundance: .
CDR3aa: CASSIGTGSNQPQHF
CDR3nt: TGTGCCAGCAGTATAGGGACAGGGAGCAATCAGCCCCAGCATTTT

j_gene: TRBJ2-7
v_gene: TRBV6-1
d_gene: .
abundance: many
CDR3aa: CASSFKGGQGSYEQYF
CDR3nt: TGTGCCAGCAGTTTTAAGGGGGGTCAGGGATCCTACGAGCAGTACTTC

j_gene: TRBJ2-5
v_gene: TRBV11-2
d_gene: .
abundance: many
CDR3aa: CASKGARGLFTETQYF
CDR3nt: TGTGCCAGCAAGGGTGCCAGGGGACTGTTCACAGAGACCCAGTACTTC

j_gene: TRBJ2-1
v_gene: TRBV6-2/TRBV6-3
d_gene: .
abundance: many
CDR3aa: CASASTSGSYNEQFF
CDR3nt: TGTGCCAGCGCCTCGACTAGTGGCTCCTACAATGAGCAGTTCTTC

j_gene: TRBJ2-5
v_gene: TRBV5-6
d_gene: TRBD2
abundance: many
CDR3aa: CASSYTLTSIETQYF
CDR3nt: TGTGCCAGCAGCTACACCCTGACTAGCATAGAGACCCAGTACTTC

j_gene: TRBJ2-7
v_gene: TRBV11-2
d_gene: .
abundance: .
CDR3aa: CASSFELLPYEQYF
CDR3nt: TGTGCCAGCAGCTTTGAGTTACTCCCCTACGAGCAGTACTTC

j_gene: TRBJ2-5
v_gene: TRBV11-1
d_gene: .
abundance: many
CDR3aa: CASVRGSGETQYF
CDR3nt: TGTGCCAGCGTAAGGGGGAGTGGAGAGACCCAGTACTTC

j_gene: TRBJ1-4
v_gene: TRBV18
d_gene: .
abundance: few
CDR3aa: CASSQRPGEKLFF
CDR3nt: TGTGCCAGCTCTCAACGCCCCGGTGAAAAACTGTTTTTT

j_gene: TRBJ1-6
v_gene: TRBV11-1
d_gene: .
abundance: many
CDR3aa: CASSLYSNSPLHF
CDR3nt: TGTGCCAGCAGCTTATACAGTAATTCACCCCTCCACTTT

j_gene: TRBJ2-1
v_gene: TRBV3-1
d_gene: .
abundance: many
CDR3aa: CASSHGTVSYNEQFF
CDR3nt: TGTGCCAGCAGTCACGGGACCGTATCATACAATGAGCAGTTCTTC

j_gene: TRBJ1-1
v_gene: TRBV4-1
d_gene: .
abundance: .
CDR3aa: CASSQLGRGWTEAFF
CDR3nt: TGCGCCAGCAGCCAACTAGGGAGGGGATGGACTGAAGCTTTCTTT

j_gene: TRBJ2-3
v_gene: TRBV5-4
d_gene: .
abundance: .
CDR3aa: CASSLAPSRTRLALTDTQYF
CDR3nt: TGTGCCAGCAGCTTGGCCCCCAGTCGGACAAGGCTAGCGCTCACAGATACGCAGTATTTT